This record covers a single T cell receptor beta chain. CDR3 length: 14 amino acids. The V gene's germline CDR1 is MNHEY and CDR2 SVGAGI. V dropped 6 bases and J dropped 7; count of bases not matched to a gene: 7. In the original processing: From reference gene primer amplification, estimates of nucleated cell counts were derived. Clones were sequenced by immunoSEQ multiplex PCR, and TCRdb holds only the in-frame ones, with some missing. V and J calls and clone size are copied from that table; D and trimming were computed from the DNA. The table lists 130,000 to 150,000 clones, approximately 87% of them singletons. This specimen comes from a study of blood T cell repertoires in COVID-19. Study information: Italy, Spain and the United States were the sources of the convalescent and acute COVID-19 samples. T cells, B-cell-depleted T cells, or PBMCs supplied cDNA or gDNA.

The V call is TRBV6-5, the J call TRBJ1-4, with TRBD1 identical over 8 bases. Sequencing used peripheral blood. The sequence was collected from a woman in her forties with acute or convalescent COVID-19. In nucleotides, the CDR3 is TGTGCCAGCAGCTCGGACAGGGACCTTGAAAAACTGTTTTTT. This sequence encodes CASSSDRDLEKLFF.